This T cell receptor beta chain was retrieved from a study of blood T cell repertoires in COVID-19. Clones were sequenced by immunoSEQ multiplex PCR, and TCRdb holds only the in-frame ones, with some missing. This table holds some 330,000 clones, under 95% found once. CDR1 is MNHEY and CDR2 is SMNVEV in the germline V gene (reference sequence). CDR3 length: 14 amino acids. V was clipped by 6 bases and J by 7 bases, with 15 bases between them. Source material: PBMCs or T cells enriched from blood (not recorded which). This sequence was found in a woman aged 25-40 years who had recovered from COVID-19. The chain combines TRBV27 with TRBJ1-4, with D possibly being TRBD1 (5 bases). DNA of the CDR3: TGTGCCAGCAGCCCTGACAGAGAACCTGAAAAACTGTTTTTT. Its translation: CASSPDREPEKLFF.